This T cell receptor beta chain was observed in a study of human T cells and chemical hapten exposure. Background on the study: Enrolled patients were predominantly female and had alopecia areata, totalis or universalis.

About this clonotype itself: Its antigen is still unknown.

TCRdb used MiXCR to reprocess the RACE reads, holding one entry per CDR3 protein. Here the sample spans 95,000 or so distinct CDR3 sequences, approximately 10% being singletons. Study observations and caveats: Relative to controls, expanded TCRs formed significantly more large CDR3 similarity clusters. PT1 expanded TCR numbers tracked positively with patch test score.

V lost 4 bases and J lost 4, with 10 bases in between. Germline V gene data show CDR1 as DFQATT and CDR2 as SNEGSKA (reference sequence). There are 12 residues in the CDR3. The time point: patch test 2, 6 weeks after DPC sensitization. The treatment denotes: therapeutic diphenylcyclopropenone sensitization with weekly scalp DPC. The material was whole blood, obtained in connection with sensitization to the hapten diphenylcyclopropenone (DPC). This TCR derives from a woman between 35 and 50 years old with alopecia areata. Some clones in this sample may be carry-over from other donors' samples. This chain connects TRBV20-1 to TRBJ2-5; D unresolved. This chain's CDR3 is CSATRAGETQYF. CDR3 nucleotide sequence: TGCAGTGCTACTCGGGCAGGAGAGACCCAGTACTTC.